This TCR beta chain was sequenced in a study of T cell changes during pregnancy in multiple sclerosis. Produced via immunoSEQ multiplex PCR; TCRdb's table is partial and in-frame only. The data show tens of thousands of clones, roughly 92% seen once. CDR3 length: 12 residues. Per germline, CDR1 SQVTM and CDR2 ANQGSEA. The V and J ends lost 7 bases and 5 bases respectively, with 12 bases between them. The chain has TRBV29-1 and TRBJ2-1; D remains unclear. The sample in question was CD4+ T cells from peripheral blood mononuclear cells, obtained before pregnancy. The clonotype comes from a female donor with multiple sclerosis, enrolled in a pregnancy study. For the CDR3, the DNA is TGCAGCGGATCATCAACGGACAATGAGCAGTTCTTC. This translates into CSGSSTDNEQFF.